The T cell receptor (beta chain) under discussion was sequenced for a study of T cell responses to AZD1222 COVID-19 vaccine. Profiled with immunoSEQ multiplex PCR; TCRdb holds only in-frame clones, not every one. The repertoire holds 150,000 or so clones, with 89% as singletons. A remark on this clone: What it recognizes is unknown.

This CDR3 contains 13 residues. CDR1 and CDR2 from the germline V gene are SGHDT and YYEEEE. J was trimmed by 11 bases and V by 0 bases; bases with no gene match: 7. Study outcomes and limitations: Vaccination with two AZD1222 doses was followed by a rise in Spike-specific TCR breadth and depth.

This chain uses TRBV5-6 with TRBJ1-1; TRBD1 matches at 7 bases. Sequencing was performed on peripheral blood, taken on day 0 of AZD1222 vaccination. This clonotype was sampled from an adult in good health. CDR3 amino acids: CASSLDQGEIAFF. The CDR3 coding sequence is TGTGCCAGCAGCTTGGATCAGGGGGAGATTGCTTTCTTT.